This T cell receptor (beta chain) was observed in a study of blood T cells in healthy people across ages. The germline gives CDR1 SGDLS, CDR2 YYNGEE. This CDR3 is 15 amino acids long. The ends lost 6 bases at V and 4 bases at J; junction bases unmatched: 10. The second PCR ran about 7 to 12 cycles with a sample-barcoded 5' primer and J-beta primers. Each CDR3 protein is one row after TCRdb ran MiXCR on the 5' RACE reads. Among 890,000 or so distinct CDR3 sequences listed, around 62% were seen once. Each donor was a healthy Caucasian individual from Russia, aged roughly 6 to 95. Sample: blood. The rearrangement links TRBV9 to TRBJ2-3; 8 bases fit TRBD2. The source is a man aged 25 to 40 in good health. The CDR3 DNA reads as TGTGCCAGCACCTACACGGGGGGGCAGGCAGATACGCAGTATTTT. It translates to CASTYTGGQADTQYF. Full variable domain (missing parts from reference TRBV9 and TRBJ2-3): DSGVTQTPKHLITATGQRVTLRCSPRSGDLSVYWYQQSLDQGLQFLIQYYNGEERAKGNILERFSAQQFPDLHSELNLSSLELGDSALYFCASTYTGGQADTQYFGPGTRLTVL.